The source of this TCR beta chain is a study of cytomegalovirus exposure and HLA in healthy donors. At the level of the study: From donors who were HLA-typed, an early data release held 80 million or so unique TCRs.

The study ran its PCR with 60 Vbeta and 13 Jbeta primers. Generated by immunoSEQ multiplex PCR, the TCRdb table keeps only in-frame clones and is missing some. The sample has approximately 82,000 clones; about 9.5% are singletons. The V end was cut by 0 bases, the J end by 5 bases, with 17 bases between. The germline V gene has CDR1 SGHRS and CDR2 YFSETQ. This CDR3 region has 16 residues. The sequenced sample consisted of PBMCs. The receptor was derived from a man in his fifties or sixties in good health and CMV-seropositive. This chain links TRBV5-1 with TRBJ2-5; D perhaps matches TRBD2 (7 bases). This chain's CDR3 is CASSLEAAGARETQYF. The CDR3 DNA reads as TGCGCCAGCAGCTTGGAGGCGGCGGGGGCCCGGGAGACCCAGTACTTC.